This T cell receptor beta chain originates from a study of regulatory T cells in long-lasting Graves disease. Across the whole study: For a period under 3 months, newly diagnosed Graves' patients had taken antithyroid drugs.

CDR1 and CDR2 from the germline V gene are LGHDT and YNNKEL (reference sequence). The CDR3 length is 15 residues. Trimming left V 1 base short and J 3 bases short, with 12 bases between. TCR beta libraries were built with iRepertoire HTBI primers and Arm-PCR of CDR3 regions. TCRdb reprocessed the multiplex PCR reads with MiXCR, giving one entry per CDR3 protein. The table shows 350,000 to 500,000 distinct CDR3 sequences, with around 15% occurring only once. Time point reported: newly diagnosed GD, antithyroid drugs for less than 3 months. Preparation of the TCR library used RNA extracted from PBMCs. The same sample was also used in a study of T cells in Graves' hyperthyroidism and ophthalmopathy.

This clonotype was sampled from a woman aged 45 to 65 with Graves disease. The specimen comprised peripheral blood mononuclear cells (PBMCs), sampled at new diagnosis, from a patient treated with antithyroid drugs. The V call is TRBV3-1, the J call TRBJ1-2; perhaps TRBD1 as D (6 bases). The CDR3 DNA is TGTGCCAGCAGCCAAGGGGCCGGGGGCGACTATGGCTACACCTTC. Its translation is CASSQGAGGDYGYTF.